This record concerns one T cell receptor beta chain sequence. The antigen remains unidentified. The CDR3 has 16 amino acids. Profiled with immunoSEQ multiplex PCR; TCRdb holds only in-frame clones, not every one. The sample records more than 550,000 clones, 72% being singletons. This entry comes from a study of shared clonotypes between healthy human individuals. General study findings and limits: The four-donor shared clonotypes exceeded non-shared clonotypes in generation probability, with non-shared ones scoring lower. Across subsets, estimated richness was generally greater for naive than for memory populations.

The source of this sequence is a woman aged 25 to 39 in good health. What was sequenced was memory CD4+ T cells sorted from blood. The subset denotes: CD45RA-negative fraction. The rearrangement uses TRBV21-1 and TRBJ2-7; TRBD2, the table's D call, was not compared with the DNA. TRBV21-1 is a known pseudogene. The CDR3 loop is CASSKGIRDSSFEQYF. The CDR3 DNA reads TGTGCCAGCAGCAAAGGGATACGGGACTCCTCTTTTGAGCAGTACTTC.